These 2 T cell receptor beta chains share one sample of origin, sequenced in a study. Each CDR3 protein is one row after TCRdb ran MiXCR on the 5' RACE reads. Of approximately 57,000 distinct CDR3 sequences in the sample, around 20% were seen once. Treg sorting used a CD4+CD25+CD127-/low gate. The sample consisted of tumor-infiltrating Tregs sorted from the breast tumor. The receptors come from a female donor with breast cancer.

The DNA for the CDR3 is TGTGCCAGCAGCTTAACGGGGGGGCAAGAGACCCAGTACTTC. It translates to CASSLTGGQETQYF. This chain joins TRBV5-5 and TRBJ2-5; 8 bases are shared with TRBD2. The CDR3 covers 14 residues. V was clipped by 2 bases and J by 2 bases; unmatched bases: 2. Germline CDR1 and CDR2: SGHKS and YYEKEE (reference sequence).

The chain has TRBV15 and TRBJ2-7, with D maybe TRBD1 (6 bases). Trimming cost V 0 bases and J 0 bases, with 9 bases left between them. The CDR3 runs 15 residues. Germline lookup yields CDR1 LNHNV and CDR2 YYDKDF (reference sequence). In DNA form, the CDR3 reads TGTGCCACCAGCAGAGAGGGGGCCTCCTCCTACGAGCAGTACTTC. Protein sequence: CATSREGASSYEQYF.